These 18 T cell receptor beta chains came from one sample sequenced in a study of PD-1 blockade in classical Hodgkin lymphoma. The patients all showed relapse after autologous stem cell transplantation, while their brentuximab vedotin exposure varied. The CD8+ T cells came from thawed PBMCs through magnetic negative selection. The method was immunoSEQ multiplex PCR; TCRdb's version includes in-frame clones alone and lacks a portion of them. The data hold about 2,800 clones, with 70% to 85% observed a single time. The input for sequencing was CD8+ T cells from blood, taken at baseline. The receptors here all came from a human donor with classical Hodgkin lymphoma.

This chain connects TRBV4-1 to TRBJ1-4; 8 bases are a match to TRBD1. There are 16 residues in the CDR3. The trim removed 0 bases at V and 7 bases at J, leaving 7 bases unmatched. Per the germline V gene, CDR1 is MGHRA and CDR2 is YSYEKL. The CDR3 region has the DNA TGCGCCAGCAGCCAAGATGCAGGGGGCGAGGGTGAAAAACTGTTTTTT. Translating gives CASSQDAGGEGEKLFF.

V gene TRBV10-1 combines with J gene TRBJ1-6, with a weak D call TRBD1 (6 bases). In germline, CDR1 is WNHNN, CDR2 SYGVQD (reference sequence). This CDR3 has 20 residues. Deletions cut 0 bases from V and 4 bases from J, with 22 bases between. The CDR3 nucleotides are TGCGCCAGCAGTGAGTCGAAAAACCGGGACAACTCTCGGTATAATTCACCCCTCCACTTT. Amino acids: CASSESKNRDNSRYNSPLHF.

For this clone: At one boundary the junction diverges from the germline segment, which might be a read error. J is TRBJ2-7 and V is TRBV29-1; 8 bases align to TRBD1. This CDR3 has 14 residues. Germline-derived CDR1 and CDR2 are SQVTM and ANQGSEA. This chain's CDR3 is CSIENRGSSYEQYF. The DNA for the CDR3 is TGCAGCATTGAAAACAGGGGGAGCTCCTACGAGCAGTACTTC.

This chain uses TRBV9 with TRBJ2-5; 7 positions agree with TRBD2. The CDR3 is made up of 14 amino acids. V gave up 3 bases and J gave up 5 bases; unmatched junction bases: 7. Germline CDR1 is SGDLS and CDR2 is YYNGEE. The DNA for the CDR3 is TGTGCCAGCAGCGCGGGGGGTACTTTGGAGACCCAGTACTTC. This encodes CASSAGGTLETQYF.

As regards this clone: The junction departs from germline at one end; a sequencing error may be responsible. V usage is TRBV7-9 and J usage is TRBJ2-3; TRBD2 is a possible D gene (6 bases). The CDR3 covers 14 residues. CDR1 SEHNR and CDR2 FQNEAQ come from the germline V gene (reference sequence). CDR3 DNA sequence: TGTGCCAGCAGCTTAGCGACCACAGTACTGGGGGGTAACTTT. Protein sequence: CASSLATTVLGGNF. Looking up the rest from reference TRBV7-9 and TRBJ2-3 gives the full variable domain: DTGVSQNPRHKITKRGQNVTFRCDPISEHNRLYWYRQTLGQGPEFLTYFQNEAQLEKSRLLSDRFSAERPKGSFSTLEIQRTEQGDSAMYLCASSLATTVLGGNFGPGTRLTVL.

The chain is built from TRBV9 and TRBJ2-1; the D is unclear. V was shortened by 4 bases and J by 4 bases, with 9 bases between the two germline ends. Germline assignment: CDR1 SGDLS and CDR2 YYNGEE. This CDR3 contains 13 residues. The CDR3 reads CASSPYIYNEQFF. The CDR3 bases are TGTGCCAGCAGCCCGTACATATACAATGAGCAGTTCTTC.

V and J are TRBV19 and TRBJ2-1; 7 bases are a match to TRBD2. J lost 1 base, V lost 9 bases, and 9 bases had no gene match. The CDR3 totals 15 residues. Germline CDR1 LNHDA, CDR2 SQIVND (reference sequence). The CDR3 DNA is TGTGCCAGCTACCCGGGGCGGGGGTCCTACAATGAGCAGTTCTTC. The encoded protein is CASYPGRGSYNEQFF.

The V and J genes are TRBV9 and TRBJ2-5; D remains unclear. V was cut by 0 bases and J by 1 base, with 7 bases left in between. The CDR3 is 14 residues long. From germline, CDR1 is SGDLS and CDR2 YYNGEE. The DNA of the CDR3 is TGTGCCAGCAGCGTAGAGGGCAGCCAAGAGACCCAGTACTTC. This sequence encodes CASSVEGSQETQYF.

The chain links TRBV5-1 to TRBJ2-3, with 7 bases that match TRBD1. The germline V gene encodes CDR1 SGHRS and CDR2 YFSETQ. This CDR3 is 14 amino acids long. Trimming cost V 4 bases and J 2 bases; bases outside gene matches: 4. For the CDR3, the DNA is TGCGCCAGCAGCCCGGACAGGTCCACAGATACGCAGTATTTT. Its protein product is CASSPDRSTDTQYF.

CDR3 nucleotides: TGTGCCAGCAGCTTAGGGGGGTGGAACAATGAGCAGTTCTTC. Translated, it gives CASSLGGWNNEQFF. The V call is TRBV7-2, the J call TRBJ2-1; D assignment may be TRBD1 or TRBD2 (5 bases each). Germline-derived CDR1 and CDR2 are SGHTA and FQGNSA. Trimming pared 1 base from V and 5 bases from J, leaving 9 bases between. The CDR3 sequence is 14 residues long.

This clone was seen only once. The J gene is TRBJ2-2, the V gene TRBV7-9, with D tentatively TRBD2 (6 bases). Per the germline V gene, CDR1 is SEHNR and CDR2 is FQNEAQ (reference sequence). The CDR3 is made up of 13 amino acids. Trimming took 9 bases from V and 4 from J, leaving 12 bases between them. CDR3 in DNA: TGTGCCAGAGACCTCGGGGGCACCGGGGAGCTGTTTTTT. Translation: CARDLGGTGELFF. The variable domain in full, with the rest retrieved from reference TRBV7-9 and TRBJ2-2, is DTGVSQNPRHKITKRGQNVTFRCDPISEHNRLYWYRQTLGQGPEFLTYFQNEAQLEKSRLLSDRFSAERPKGSFSTLEIQRTEQGDSAMYLCARDLGGTGELFFGEGSRLTVL.

CDR3 bases: TGTGCCAGTAGTCCCCCCGGGACCTCGGGCGAAAAACTGTTTTTT. It codes for CASSPPGTSGEKLFF. The V and J genes are TRBV19 and TRBJ1-4; a possible D gene is TRBD1 (5 bases). V was shortened by 5 bases and J by 8 bases, with 18 bases between the two germline ends. This CDR3 is 15 amino acids long. Germline V CDR1 and CDR2: LNHDA, SQIVND (reference sequence).

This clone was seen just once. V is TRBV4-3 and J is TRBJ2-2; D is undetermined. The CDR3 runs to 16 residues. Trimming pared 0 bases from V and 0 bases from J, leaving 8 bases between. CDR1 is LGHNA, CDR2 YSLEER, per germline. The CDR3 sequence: CASSQDGNPNTGELFF. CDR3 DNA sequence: TGCGCCAGCAGCCAAGATGGGAATCCGAACACCGGGGAGCTGTTTTTT.

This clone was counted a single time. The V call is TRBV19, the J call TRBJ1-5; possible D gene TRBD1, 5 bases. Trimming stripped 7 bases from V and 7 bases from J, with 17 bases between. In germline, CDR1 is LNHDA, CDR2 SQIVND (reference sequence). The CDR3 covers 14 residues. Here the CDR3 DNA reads TGTGCCAGTAAAAACCCGGGGGGGGGACAGCCCCAGCATTTT. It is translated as CASKNPGGGQPQHF.

As DNA, the CDR3 is TGTGCCAGCAGTTATGGAGACAAAGATCAGCCCCAGCATTTT. The encoded protein is CASSYGDKDQPQHF. The J gene is TRBJ1-5, the V gene TRBV6-5, with D unclear. From germline, CDR1 is MNHEY and CDR2 SVGAGI. This CDR3 spans 14 amino acids. V lost 3 bases and J 5 bases, leaving 11 bases between the germline ends.

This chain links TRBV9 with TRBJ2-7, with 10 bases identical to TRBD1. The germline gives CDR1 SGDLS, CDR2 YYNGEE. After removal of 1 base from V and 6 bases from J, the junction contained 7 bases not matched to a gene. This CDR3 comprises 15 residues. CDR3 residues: CASSVYGTGASEQYF. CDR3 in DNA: TGTGCCAGCAGCGTATATGGGACAGGGGCTTCCGAGCAGTACTTC.

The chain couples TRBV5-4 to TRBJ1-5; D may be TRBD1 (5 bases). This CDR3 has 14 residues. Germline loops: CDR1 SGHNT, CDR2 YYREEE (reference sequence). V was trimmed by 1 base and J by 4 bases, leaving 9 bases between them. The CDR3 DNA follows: TGTGCCAGCAGCTTGCTCGGGGGGAATCAGCCCCAGCATTTT. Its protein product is CASSLLGGNQPQHF.

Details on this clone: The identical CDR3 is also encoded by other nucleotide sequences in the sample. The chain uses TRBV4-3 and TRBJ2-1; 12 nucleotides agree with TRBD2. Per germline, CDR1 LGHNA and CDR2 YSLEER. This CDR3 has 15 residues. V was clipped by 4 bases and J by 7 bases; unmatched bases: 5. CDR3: CASSPRTSGDNEQFF. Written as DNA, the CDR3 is TGCGCCAGCAGCCCTCGGACTAGCGGGGATAATGAGCAGTTCTTC.